One and the same sample provided the 20 T cell receptor beta chains below, sequenced in a study of CD8 T cells in ankylosing spondylitis. TCRdb redid the calling of the 5' RACE reads with MiXCR, one entry per CDR3 protein. The sample holds 250,000 to 350,000 distinct CDR3 sequences, over 15% seen once. The specimen sequenced was blood, either unsorted or a sorted T cell fraction (not recorded which). The receptors come from a male donor with ankylosing spondylitis or in good health (not recorded which).

V is TRBV11-2 and J is TRBJ2-3, with TRBD1 matching over 7 bases. In germline, CDR1 is SGHAT, CDR2 FQNNGV. Trimming removed 1 base from V and 1 base from J; junction bases left unmatched: 5. This CDR3 comprises 16 residues. CDR3: CASSLGPTGGTDTQYF. DNA of the CDR3: TGTGCCAGCAGCTTAGGACCCACAGGGGGCACAGATACGCAGTATTTT.

In this sample, this clonotype turned up a few times. The J gene is TRBJ1-1, the V gene TRBV20-1; 7 bases line up with TRBD1. Unmatched junction bases numbered 18, after V lost 6 bases and J lost 5 bases. CDR3 length equals 16 residues. Germline V gene data show CDR1 as DFQATT and CDR2 as SNEGSKA (reference sequence). The CDR3 is CSAYDDRAPGVTEAFF. The DNA of the CDR3 is TGCAGTGCCTACGACGACAGGGCGCCTGGGGTTACTGAAGCTTTCTTT.

This clonotype was recorded many times. The J gene is TRBJ2-1, the V gene TRBV12-3 or TRBV12-4, with 7 bases identical to TRBD1. With 5 bases clipped from V and 2 bases from J, the junction kept 3 bases outside the gene matches. CDR3 length equals 14 residues. The CDR3 region has the DNA TGTGCCAGCAGTCGACAGGGAGCCTACAATGAGCAGTTCTTC. It encodes CASSRQGAYNEQFF.

The CDR3 DNA reads TGTGCCAGCATCCCAGATCGCAATCAGCCCCAGCATTTT. It codes for CASIPDRNQPQHF. The chain is built from TRBV2 and TRBJ1-5; D is unclear. Between the trimmed V and J ends, which lost 7 bases and 2 bases, there was a span of 9 bases. Germline CDR1 and CDR2: SNHLY and FYNNEI. The CDR3 extends over 13 amino acids.

V is TRBV27 and J is TRBJ2-1, with D perhaps TRBD1 (5 bases). The CDR3 contains 17 residues. Looked up from germline, CDR1 is MNHEY and CDR2 is SMNVEV (reference sequence). Between the trimmed V and J ends, which lost 3 bases and 7 bases, there was a span of 22 bases. This CDR3 is CASSFAPASPDNNEQFF. As DNA, the CDR3 is TGTGCCAGCAGTTTCGCACCGGCGAGCCCGGACAATAATGAGCAGTTCTTC.

This clonotype appeared a few times. The V and J genes are TRBV11-2 and TRBJ2-7; no definite D call. The V and J ends lost 1 base and 3 bases respectively, with 10 bases between them. This CDR3 is 14 amino acids long. Germline CDR1 and CDR2: SGHAT and FQNNGV. Written as DNA, the CDR3 is TGTGCCAGCAGCTTAGTGGGCAAATACTACGAGCAGTACGTC. This translates into CASSLVGKYYEQYV.

The J gene is TRBJ1-3, the V gene TRBV18; 9 bases are shared with TRBD1. Germline values: CDR1 KGHSH, CDR2 LQKENI. This CDR3 is built from 16 residues. With 0 bases clipped from V and 4 bases from J, the junction kept 4 bases outside the gene matches. The CDR3 protein is CASSPPTGGRGNTIYF. CDR3 DNA: TGTGCCAGCTCACCACCGACAGGGGGAAGAGGAAACACCATATATTTT.

V usage is TRBV5-1 and J usage is TRBJ1-3, with D perhaps matching TRBD1 (6 bases). The V gene's germline CDR1 is SGHRS and CDR2 YFSETQ. The V end lost 3 bases, the J end lost 1 base, and 11 bases lay between the germline ends. The CDR3 has 15 residues. This CDR3 reads CASSYGQSSGNTIYF. In DNA form, the CDR3 reads TGCGCCAGCAGCTACGGACAGTCTTCTGGAAACACCATATATTTT.

The V and J genes are TRBV12-3 or TRBV12-4 and TRBJ1-6, with D hard to call. This CDR3 is 15 amino acids long. Trimming took 2 bases from V and 2 from J, leaving 7 bases between them. The CDR3 DNA sequence: TGTGCCAGCAGTTTATCAGAGACCTATAATTCACCCCTCCACTTT. Its translation: CASSLSETYNSPLHF.

A few counts support this clonotype. This chain connects TRBV9 to TRBJ2-2; 11 bases map to TRBD2. This CDR3 contains 16 residues. Per the germline V gene, CDR1 is SGDLS and CDR2 is YYNGEE. Trimming took 0 bases from V and 5 from J; bases not matched to a gene: 3. DNA for the CDR3: TGTGCCAGCAGCGTAGGAACTAGCGGGAGAACCGGGGAGCTGTTTTTT. It yields the protein CASSVGTSGRTGELFF.

Of note for this clonotype: The junction departs from the called germline gene at one end, perhaps through a read error. The V and J genes are TRBV29-1 and TRBJ1-1, with D maybe TRBD1 (5 bases). Germline V CDR1 and CDR2: SQVTM, ANQGSEA. The CDR3 has 17 residues. The CDR3 DNA is TGCAGCGCCGTCCCTATCGGGGAGACAGCTCTGAACGCTGAAGCTTTCTTT. Translation gives CSAVPIGETALNAEAFF.

This clonotype came up many times. The gene calls are TRBV10-2 and TRBJ2-2; D is ambiguous. V lost 3 bases to trimming and J lost 4 bases, with 9 bases between them. Germline CDR1 WSHSY, CDR2 SAAADI. This CDR3 spans 14 amino acids. The CDR3 nucleotides read TGCGCCAGCAGTGAAGCAGAGAGCACCGGGGAGCTGTTTTTT. Its translation: CASSEAESTGELFF.

This clonotype appeared many times. The V call is TRBV29-1, the J call TRBJ2-3; 7 bases fit TRBD1. Trimming cost V 8 bases and J 1 base; bases outside gene matches: 6. The germline gives CDR1 SQVTM, CDR2 ANQGSEA. The CDR3 totals 13 residues. DNA for the CDR3: TGCAGCACCTGGGACAGAGGCACAGATACGCAGTATTTT. Its translation: CSTWDRGTDTQYF.

V gene TRBV11-2 combines with J gene TRBJ2-1; D is possibly TRBD1 or TRBD2 (6 bases each). There are 23 residues in the CDR3. Germline CDR1 is SGHAT and CDR2 is FQNNGV. The DNA of the CDR3 is TGTGCTGGCAGCTTAGAGTTCTTGGGGGGCAGCCCCTTCCCACTGTGCTCCTACAATGAGCAGTTCTTC. Translated: CAGSLEFLGGSPFPLCSYNEQFF.

The chain uses TRBV12-3 or TRBV12-4 and TRBJ2-6; D remains ambiguous. The CDR3 is made up of 13 amino acids. Trimming took off 7 bases at V and 0 bases at J, with 4 bases between the two ends. The CDR3 sequence is CASKSSGANVLTF. The CDR3 DNA reads as TGTGCCAGCAAGAGCTCTGGGGCCAACGTCCTGACTTTC.

A few counts support this clonotype. CDR3 DNA sequence: TGTGCCATCGGAAGGACAGAGAACTATGGCTACACCTTC. It translates to CAIGRTENYGYTF. This chain connects TRBV10-3 to TRBJ1-2, with D tentatively TRBD1 (6 bases). Germline assignment: CDR1 ENHRY and CDR2 SYGVKD. This CDR3 has 13 amino acids. V was pared by 8 bases and J by 2 bases, with 12 bases between.

The chain joins TRBV3-1 to TRBJ2-1; D not resolved. This CDR3 is 13 amino acids long. Germline-derived CDR1 and CDR2 are LGHDT and YNNKEL (reference sequence). Deletions cut 4 bases from V and 4 bases from J, with 8 bases between. CDR3: CASSPALYNEQFF. CDR3 bases: TGTGCCAGCAGCCCTGCTTTGTACAATGAGCAGTTCTTC.

This chain links TRBV7-2 with TRBJ1-1; D unresolved. This CDR3 region has 12 residues. Trimming took off 3 bases at V and 11 bases at J, with 13 bases between the two ends. Germline values: CDR1 SGHTA, CDR2 FQGNSA. CDR3: CASSFSPGGAFF. Here the CDR3 DNA reads TGTGCCAGCAGCTTTTCCCCCGGCGGGGCTTTCTTT.

To note about this clonotype: At one end, the junction sequence differs from germline, possibly due to a read error. The chain combines TRBV5-1 with TRBJ1-2, with D tentatively TRBD1 (6 bases). The CDR3 totals 13 residues. CDR1 and CDR2 from the germline V gene are SGHRS and YFSETQ. CDR3 sequence (DNA): TGCACCAGCAGCTTGGTCAGGGGCTATGGCTACACCTTC. Translated, it gives CTSSLVRGYGYTF.

This clonotype was recorded at least ten times. This chain joins TRBV29-1 and TRBJ2-1, with D unclear. V was shortened by 2 bases and J by 6 bases, with 5 bases between the two germline ends. Germline V gene lookup returns CDR1 SQVTM and CDR2 ANQGSEA. This CDR3 contains 11 residues. The CDR3 is CSVEHGNEQFF. CDR3 DNA: TGCAGCGTTGAACACGGCAATGAGCAGTTCTTC.